This TCR beta chain is drawn from a study of T cells after yellow fever vaccination. Notes on the study in general: Abundant bulk-population clonotypes could contaminate the FACS-sorted repertoires. The booster saw the reappearance of most primary-vaccination clones (approximately 97% CD4, 88% CD8).

A process of 5'RACE template switching, which added a universal primer site and UMIs, was used to make TCR cDNA. TCRdb passed the 5' RACE reads through MiXCR, listing each CDR3 protein once. Of nearly 550,000 distinct CDR3 sequences listed, roughly a fifth are singletons. The CDR3 is 16 residues long. Trimming took off 2 bases at V and 1 base at J, with 12 bases between the two ends. As to this clonotype: Its antigen remains unknown.

Sequenced material: PBMCs, taken 15 days after the yellow fever booster vaccination. The V call is TRBV12-3 or TRBV12-4, the J call TRBJ1-3; D is uncertain. The TCR was taken from a man aged 25 to 40 who received the YFV17D yellow fever vaccine. The CDR3 reads CASSLNPGTSGNTIYF. CDR3 sequence (DNA): TGTGCCAGCAGTTTAAATCCAGGAACATCTGGAAACACCATATATTTT.